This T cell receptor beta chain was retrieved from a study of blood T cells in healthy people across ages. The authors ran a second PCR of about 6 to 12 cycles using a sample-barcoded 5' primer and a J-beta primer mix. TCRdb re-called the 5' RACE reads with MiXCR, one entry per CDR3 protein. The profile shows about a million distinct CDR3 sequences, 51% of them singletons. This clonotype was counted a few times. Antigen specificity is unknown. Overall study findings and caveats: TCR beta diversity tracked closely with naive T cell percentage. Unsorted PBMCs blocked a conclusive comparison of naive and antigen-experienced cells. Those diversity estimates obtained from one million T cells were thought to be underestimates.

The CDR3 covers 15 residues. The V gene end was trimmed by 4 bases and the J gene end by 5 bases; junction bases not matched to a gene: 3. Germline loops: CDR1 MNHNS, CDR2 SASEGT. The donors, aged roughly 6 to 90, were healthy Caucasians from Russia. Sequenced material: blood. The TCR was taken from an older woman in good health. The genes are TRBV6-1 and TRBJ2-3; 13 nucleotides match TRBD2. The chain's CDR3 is CASSGLAGGGDTQYF. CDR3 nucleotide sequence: TGTGCCAGCAGTGGACTAGCGGGAGGAGGAGATACGCAGTATTTT.